The entry below describes one T cell receptor beta chain. The data belong to a study of blood T cell repertoires in COVID-19. Germline values: CDR1 LNHDA, CDR2 SQIVND (reference sequence). The CDR3 totals 15 residues. Trimming cost V 1 base and J 1 base, with 9 bases left between them. Clones were read by immunoSEQ multiplex PCR, and TCRdb kept only the in-frame ones, dropping some. The sample has about 23,000 clones, about 90% seen once. This sequence originates from a man between 65 and 85 years old in a cohort sampled during active COVID-19. The chain joins TRBV19 to TRBJ2-3; no reliable D call. Sequenced: peripheral blood. CDR3 bases: TGTGCCAGTAGTATAGTACGGAGCGGCACAGATACGCAGTATTTT. Translation gives CASSIVRSGTDTQYF.